Sequencing of this T cell receptor (beta chain) was carried out in a study of cytomegalovirus exposure and HLA in healthy donors. Sequencing used immunoSEQ multiplex PCR; TCRdb keeps in-frame clones, though not all of them. Here the sample spans approximately 160,000 clones, 86% being singletons. Germline V gene data show CDR1 as MGHRA and CDR2 as YSYEKL. There are 13 residues in the CDR3. Trimming took 8 bases from V and 6 from J, leaving 17 bases between them. Turning to this clone: The antigen remains undetermined.

The study's findings and limits: The study labeled 150 to 200 TCR beta chains cytomegalovirus-associated.

The material sequenced was PBMCs. The TCR was taken from a woman between 18 and 29 years old in good health and CMV-seronegative. The chain combines TRBV4-1 with TRBJ2-7; D gene ambiguous. In DNA, the CDR3 is TGCGCCAGCGGTCAGGTCGTAAGTGGCGAGCAGTACTTC. Translated: CASGQVVSGEQYF.